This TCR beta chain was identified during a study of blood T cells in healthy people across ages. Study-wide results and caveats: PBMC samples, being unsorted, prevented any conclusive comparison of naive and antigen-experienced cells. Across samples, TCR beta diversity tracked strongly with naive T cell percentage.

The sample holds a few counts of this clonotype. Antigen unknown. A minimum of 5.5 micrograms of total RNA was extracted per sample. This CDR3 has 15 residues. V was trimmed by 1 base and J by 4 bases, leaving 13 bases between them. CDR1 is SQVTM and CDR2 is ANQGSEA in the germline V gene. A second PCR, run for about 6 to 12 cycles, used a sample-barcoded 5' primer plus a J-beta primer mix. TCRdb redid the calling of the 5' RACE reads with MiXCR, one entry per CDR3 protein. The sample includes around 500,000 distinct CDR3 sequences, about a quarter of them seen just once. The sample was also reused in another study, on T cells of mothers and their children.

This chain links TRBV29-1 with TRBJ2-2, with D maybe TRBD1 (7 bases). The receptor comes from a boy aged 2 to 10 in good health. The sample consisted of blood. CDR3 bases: TGCAGCGTTGAAGGGACAGGCGGGACCACCGGGGAGCTGTTTTTT. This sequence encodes CSVEGTGGTTGELFF.